This paragraph covers one T cell receptor beta chain sequence. What it binds is unknown. The data were obtained in a study of shared clonotypes between healthy human individuals. Study-wide context: Donors, aged 18 to 49, were a couple of women and three men.

The study, taken as a whole, reports: In a handful of donors, about 5% of naive CD4 clonotypes appeared in common.

This was a deep-level run. Several immunoSEQ 96-well plates shared each subset's DNA, each plate a replicate. Only in-frame clones appear in the TCRdb table, and some are missing; sequencing was by immunoSEQ multiplex PCR. The table lists some 2.1 million clones, roughly 93% of them singletons. The CDR3 is made up of 12 amino acids. Per germline, CDR1 SGHDT and CDR2 YYEEEE. Trimming took 0 bases from V and 8 from J, leaving 8 bases between them. Naive CD8 cells lacked CD45RO, underwent positive selection for CCR7 and left out terminally differentiated effector memory CD45RA+ cells. The sequence derives from a man younger than 35 in good health. Some clones in this sample may be carry-over from other donors' samples. The sample taken for sequencing was naive CD8+ T cells from PBMCs. The chain employs TRBV5-6 and TRBJ1-1; D unresolved. The CDR3: CASSLGTQEAFF. In DNA form, the CDR3 reads TGTGCCAGCAGCTTGGGGACGCAAGAAGCTTTCTTT.